This TCR beta chain was obtained from a study of molecular identifiers for immune sequencing clone quantification. Whole-study findings and limits: Molecules of identical TCR sharing a barcode could underestimate highly expanded clone sizes.

TCRdb analysed the PCR reads with MiXCR anew, one entry per CDR3 protein. The table lists hundreds of thousands of distinct CDR3 sequences, approximately 20% of them singletons, with about 0.9% in the top ten. Sorting isolated naive CD8 T cells as CD8+CD4-CCR7+CD45RA+ events. V was shortened by 6 bases and J by 4 bases, with 8 bases between the two germline ends. The CDR3 covers 12 residues. In this sample, this clonotype turned up many times. Its antigen is as yet unknown. The receptor comes from a human donor in good health. Some libraries in this study had Jurkat cell RNA spiked in. The sequencing input was naive CD8+ T cells from blood, with Jurkat cell RNA spiked in. This sample's subset: FACS-sorted CD8+CD4-CCR7+CD45RA+ naive T cells. The chain employs TRBV12-3 or TRBV12-4 and TRBJ2-3, with no clear D. The CDR3 sequence is CASRATSDTQYF. The CDR3 region has the DNA TGTGCCAGCAGAGCTACTTCAGATACGCAGTATTTT.